This entry lists 15 T cell receptor beta chains sequenced from one sample in a study of Ad26.COV2.S vaccination and SARS-CoV-2 variants (dated by TCRdb to the early 2020s). The treatment or condition label on this specimen signifies: over 15 received Ad26.COV2.S at low or high dose, single or two shots; about five received placebo; per-sample allocation not given. Repertoires of vaccine and placebo recipients were sequenced from samples collected on day 63 after the first injection. The library was built by means of the immunoSEQ multiplex PCR assay. TCRdb re-hosts the immuneACCESS table, in-frame sequences only. Its copies lack some clones; in the studies checked, an unresolved V gene accounts for under half of them, and the cause for the rest is not known. This sample holds more than 350,000 clones; 75% to 95% were observed only once. 12% of the sample rests with the top ten. This specimen consisted of peripheral blood, obtained in a trial of Ad26.COV2.S vaccine versus placebo. Receptor source: a person between 18 and 60 years old who received the Ad26.COV2.S COVID-19 vaccine or a placebo.

V is TRBV4-3 and J is TRBJ2-1; the D is unclear. The length of the CDR3 is 16 residues. Trimming removed 0 bases from V and 2 bases from J, with 11 bases in between. Germline loops: CDR1 LGHNA, CDR2 YSLEER. In DNA, the CDR3 is TGCGCCAGCAGCCAAGATATTAGCACTACCTACAATGAGCAGTTCTTC. Encoded protein: CASSQDISTTYNEQFF.

The rearrangement links TRBV4-1 to TRBJ2-7; TRBD2 is a possible D gene (6 bases). CDR1 is MGHRA and CDR2 is YSYEKL in the germline V gene. The ends were cut back, 2 bases at V and 3 bases at J, with 20 bases in the middle. The CDR3 has 17 residues. The CDR3 loop reads CASSQNWVGSRDYEQYF. The DNA for the CDR3 is TGCGCCAGCAGCCAAAATTGGGTAGGGTCGCGGGACTACGAGCAGTACTTC.

The gene calls are TRBV4-1 and TRBJ1-1; D is unclear. The germline V gene has CDR1 MGHRA and CDR2 YSYEKL. The V and J ends lost 0 bases and 4 bases respectively, with 9 bases between them. The CDR3 sequence is 14 residues long. The CDR3 reads CASSQEKGITEAFF. CDR3 DNA sequence: TGCGCCAGCAGCCAAGAAAAAGGGATCACTGAAGCTTTCTTT.

This clone was picked up a small number of times. The chain employs TRBV10-3 and TRBJ2-5, with D possibly being TRBD2 (6 bases). The germline V gene has CDR1 ENHRY and CDR2 SYGVKD. The V end lost 3 bases, the J end lost 5 bases, and 16 bases lay between the germline ends. The CDR3 sequence is 15 residues long. In nucleotides, the CDR3 is TGTGCCATCAGTGAAGGCGGGGCAATCAGGGAGACCCAGTACTTC. The encoded protein is CAISEGGAIRETQYF.

V is TRBV20-1 and J is TRBJ2-7; no clear D gene. V lost 3 bases, J lost 3 bases, and 9 bases lay in between. Germline assignment: CDR1 DFQATT and CDR2 SNEGSKA (reference sequence). The CDR3 has 12 amino acids. The CDR3 here is CSASKLFYEQYF. CDR3 DNA: TGCAGTGCTAGTAAACTCTTCTACGAGCAGTACTTC.

The genes are TRBV7-2 and TRBJ2-2, with D uncertain. Trimming took off 5 bases at V and 5 bases at J, with 18 bases between the two ends. CDR1 and CDR2 (germline): SGHTA, FQGNSA. The CDR3 has 16 residues. The CDR3 loop is CASSISGPSRTGELFF. The CDR3, as DNA: TGTGCCAGCAGCATTTCCGGACCTTCTCGTACCGGGGAGCTGTTTTTT.

V gene TRBV7-9 combines with J gene TRBJ2-1, with D tentatively TRBD2 (6 bases). CDR3 size: 15 residues. The V gene lost 2 bases and the J gene lost 5 bases, with 13 bases spanning the gap. Germline V CDR1 and CDR2: SEHNR, FQNEAQ (reference sequence). CDR3 sequence: CASSLYSGVNNEQFF. In nucleotides, the CDR3 is TGTGCCAGCAGCTTATATAGCGGAGTAAACAATGAGCAGTTCTTC.

The rearrangement uses TRBV2 and TRBJ2-1, with TRBD2 as a possible D gene (5 bases). Trimming left V 6 bases short and J 0 bases short, with 15 bases between. Germline CDR1 and CDR2: SNHLY and FYNNEI. This CDR3 spans 16 amino acids. DNA of the CDR3: TGTGCCAGCAGCGACCTAGCACCGAGCTCCTACAATGAGCAGTTCTTC. As protein: CASSDLAPSSYNEQFF. The full variable domain, in which reference TRBV2 and TRBJ2-1 provide the parts outside the CDR3, is EPEVTQTPSHQVTQMGQEVILRCVPISNHLYFYWYRQILGQKVEFLVSFYNNEISEKSEIFDDQFSVERPDGSNFTLKIRSTKLEDSAMYFCASSDLAPSSYNEQFFGPGTRLTVL.

The J gene is TRBJ1-5, the V gene TRBV7-2, with no clear D. This CDR3 region has 13 residues. V was pared by 5 bases and J by 1 base, with 6 bases between. Germline values: CDR1 SGHTA, CDR2 FQGNSA. The CDR3 sequence: CASSRTSNQPQHF. CDR3 coding DNA: TGTGCCAGCAGCCGTACGAGCAATCAGCCCCAGCATTTT.

This chain connects TRBV5-1 to TRBJ1-1, with TRBD1 identical over 8 bases. This CDR3 spans 16 amino acids. After removal of 3 bases from V and 1 base from J, the junction contained 8 bases not matched to a gene. Germline values: CDR1 SGHRS, CDR2 YFSETQ. CDR3 sequence reads: CASSSYRQGRNTEAFF. DNA for the CDR3: TGCGCCAGCAGCTCTTACCGACAGGGGAGGAACACTGAAGCTTTCTTT.

CDR3 nucleotides: TGTGCCAGCAGTTACTCGGAGGGTTGGGACATTCAGTACTTC. Its translation: CASSYSEGWDIQYF. The rearrangement joins TRBV6-5 to TRBJ2-4; perhaps TRBD2 as D (6 bases). CDR3 length equals 14 residues. Germline CDR1 MNHEY, CDR2 SVGAGI. Trimming stripped 0 bases from V and 8 bases from J, with 11 bases between.

With respect to this clone: Compared with germline, one end of the junction differs, possibly owing to a read error. The chain carries TRBV24-1 and TRBJ2-3; unclear D gene. The CDR3 runs to 15 residues. Germline lookup yields CDR1 KGHDR and CDR2 SFDVKD. The CDR3: CATSDPAGNTYTQYF. The CDR3 nucleotides are TGTGCCACCAGTGATCCGGCAGGAAACACATATACGCAGTATTTT.

The rearrangement uses TRBV4-2 and TRBJ1-1; 7 nucleotides match TRBD1. Germline values: CDR1 LGHNA, CDR2 YNFKEQ. Trimming cost V 0 bases and J 3 bases; bases outside gene matches: 1. The CDR3 runs to 14 residues. CDR3 in DNA: TGTGCCAGCAGCCAAGAACAGGGGTACACTGAAGCTTTCTTT. This translates into CASSQEQGYTEAFF.

Turning to this clone: The same CDR3 can be traced to other DNA sequences in this sample. V gene TRBV29-1 combines with J gene TRBJ1-3; D might be TRBD1 (6 bases). Germline loops: CDR1 SQVTM, CDR2 ANQGSEA. The CDR3 is 12 residues long. V was trimmed by 3 bases and J by 3 bases, leaving 6 bases between them. The CDR3 loop is CSVDRGGNTIYF. The CDR3 nucleotides read TGCAGCGTTGACAGGGGTGGAAACACCATATATTTT.

The chain is built from TRBV3-1 (or the pseudogene TRBV3-2) and TRBJ2-1; TRBD1 aligns across 8 bases. J was trimmed by 5 bases and V by 0 bases; bases with no gene match: 9. Germline CDR1 reads LGHDT; CDR2 reads YNNKEL (reference sequence). The CDR3 covers 17 residues. The CDR3 DNA is TGTGCCAGCAGCCAAGAGCGACAGGGGAAGGTGAACAATGAGCAGTTCTTC. Translating it yields CASSQERQGKVNNEQFF.